These T cell receptor beta chains were read from a single sample in a study of shared clonotypes between healthy human individuals. Clones were read by immunoSEQ multiplex PCR, and TCRdb kept only the in-frame ones, dropping some. The table lists hundreds of thousands of clones, about 98% of them singletons. The source material was naive CD8+ T cells sorted from blood. The receptors come from a man aged 25-45 years in good health. The CDR3 runs from the conserved cysteine through the conserved F or W. The order of the fields is D gene, J gene, V gene, CDR3 length, CDR3 DNA, CDR3 protein. The D gene is left open where the match is weak.

>TRBD1|TRBJ1-2|TRBV29-1|13
TGCAGCGTTGATGGGACAGGGCCCTATGGCTACACCTTC
CSVDGTGPYGYTF
>-|TRBJ2-1|TRBV27|14
TGTGCCAGCAGTTTAAGATTAGATGAACAGGGCCAGTTCTTC
CASSLRLDEQGQFF
>TRBD2|TRBJ2-3|TRBV28|18
TGTGCCAGCAGTTTTGGACCAACCGGGACTAGCGGGGAATATACGCAGTATTTT
CASSFGPTGTSGEYTQYF
>TRBD2|TRBJ2-1|TRBV7-6|15
TGTGCCAGCAGCTTAGGACTAGCGGGAGCCTATGAGCAGTTCTTC
CASSLGLAGAYEQFF
>-|TRBJ2-7|TRBV29-1|12
TGCAGCGTTTATGGTGGCTTTTACGAGCAGTACTTC
CSVYGGFYEQYF
>TRBD1|TRBJ2-2|TRBV28|12
TGTGCCAGCAGTCGGGACAGCGGGGAGCTGTTTTTT
CASSRDSGELFF
>-|TRBJ1-5|TRBV4-3|15
TGCGCCAGCAGCCAAGATTCAGGGTCCAATCAGCCCCAGCATTTT
CASSQDSGSNQPQHF
>-|TRBJ2-3|TRBV28|15
TGTGCCAGCAGTTCTTTGGGGGAGTCTGAGGATACGCAGTATTTT
CASSSLGESEDTQYF
>-|TRBJ1-2|TRBV29-1|12
TGCAGCGTCTCCGGGACGGACTATGGCTACACCTTC
CSVSGTDYGYTF
>TRBD1|TRBJ2-1|TRBV14|16
TGTGCCAGCAGCCACCCAGGGGGCCTCTCCTACAATGAGCAGTTCTTC
CASSHPGGLSYNEQFF
>-|TRBJ1-2|TRBV7-8|18
-
CASSPVGPGQGLNYGYTF
>-|TRBJ2-4|TRBV4-1|15
TGCGCCAGCACCACAAGTTGGAGATCTGGTGACATTCAGTACTTC
CASTTSWRSGDIQYF
>-|TRBJ2-3|TRBV9|15
TGTGCCAGCAGCGTGGCTTTAGGGGGTTCAGATACGCAGTATTTT
CASSVALGGSDTQYF
>TRBD2|TRBJ2-3|TRBV7-6|15
TGTGCCAGCAGTTCACTAGCGGCTAGCACAGATACGCAGTATTTT
CASSSLAASTDTQYF
>-|TRBJ1-1|TRBV7-8|15
TGTGCCAGCAGCTTAAGGTTTGCAGTTAACACTGAAGCTTTCTTT
CASSLRFAVNTEAFF
>-|TRBJ2-7|TRBV27|12
TGTGCCAGCGGAGACCGCACCTACGAGCAGTACTTC
CASGDRTYEQYF
>-|TRBJ1-2|TRBV28|13
TGTGCCAGCAGTCCACCCGGGGCCTATGGCTACACCTTC
CASSPPGAYGYTF
>TRBD2|TRBJ2-2|TRBV6-5|15
TGTGCCAGCAGCGTAGCGGGAGGAAACACCGGGGAGCTGTTTTTT
CASSVAGGNTGELFF
>TRBD1|TRBJ2-6|TRBV29-1|16
TGCAGCGTTAGTGACAGGGCCCTCTCTGGGGCCAACGTCCTGACTTTC
CSVSDRALSGANVLTF
>TRBD1|TRBJ1-1|TRBV29-1|11
TGCAGCGTTGGGGACAGGCGTGAAGCTTTCTTT
CSVGDRREAFF
>TRBD2|TRBJ2-7|TRBV6-1|15
TGTGCCAGCAGTGGGTGGACTAGCGGGAGTAACGAGCAGTACTTC
CASSGWTSGSNEQYF
>-|TRBJ2-7|TRBV7-9|12
TGTGCCAGCAGCAGGGACACCTACGAGCAGTACTTC
CASSRDTYEQYF
>-|TRBJ2-2|TRBV29-1|16
TGCAGCGTTGTTGAACAGGGAACTCACTACACCGGGGAGCTGTTTTTT
CSVVEQGTHYTGELFF
>TRBD2|TRBJ2-5|TRBV18|15
TGTGCCAGCTCACCGGCTAGCGGAAAACAAGAGACCCAGTACTTC
CASSPASGKQETQYF